This T cell receptor beta chain comes out of a study of cytomegalovirus exposure and HLA in healthy donors. Germline V gene sequence: CDR1 SGHAT, CDR2 FQNNGV. V shed 2 bases and J 2 bases; nucleotides not matched to a gene: 8. The CDR3 is made up of 17 amino acids. Regarding this clone: Antigen: not known.

This PCR relied on a set of 60 Vbeta primers and 13 Jbeta primers. Some clones are missing from TCRdb's copy, which holds only in-frame ones; the method was immunoSEQ multiplex PCR. The sample includes roughly 200,000 clones, roughly 80% of them seen just once. Study findings and constraints: Later analysis revealed greater clonal expansion in HLA-associated TCR beta chains than in equally common others.

The receptor was derived from a woman aged 25 to 39 in good health and CMV-seronegative. The sample taken for sequencing was PBMCs. The chain recombines TRBV11-2 with TRBJ1-3; 8 bases align to TRBD1. In DNA, the CDR3 is TGTGCCAGCAGCTTACGGACAGGGATTACGGCTGGAAACACCATATATTTT. The encoded protein is CASSLRTGITAGNTIYF.